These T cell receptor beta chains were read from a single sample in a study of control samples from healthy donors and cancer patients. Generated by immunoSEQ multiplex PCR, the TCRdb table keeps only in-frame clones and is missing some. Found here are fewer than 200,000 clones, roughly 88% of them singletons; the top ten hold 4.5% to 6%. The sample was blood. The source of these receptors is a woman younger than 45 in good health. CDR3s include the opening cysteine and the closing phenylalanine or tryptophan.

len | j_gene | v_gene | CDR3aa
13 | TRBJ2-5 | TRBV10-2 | CASRLAGEETQYF
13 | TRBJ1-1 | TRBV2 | CASRQGPNTEAFF
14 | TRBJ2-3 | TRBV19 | CASIGTSDVDTQYF
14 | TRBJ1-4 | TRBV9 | CASSVGGDFEKLFF
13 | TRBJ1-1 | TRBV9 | CASRNDRGTEAFF
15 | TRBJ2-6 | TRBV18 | CASSPQEAGANVLTF
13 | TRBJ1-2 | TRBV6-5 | CAIRNGGARGYTF
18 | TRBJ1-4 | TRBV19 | CASTPGQLPWGTNEKLFF
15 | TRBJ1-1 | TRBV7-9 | CASSSRDSLNTEAFF
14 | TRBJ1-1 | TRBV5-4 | CASSSNRVGTEAFF
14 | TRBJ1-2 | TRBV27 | CASKIRGLAGGYTF
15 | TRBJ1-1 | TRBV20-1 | CSASPLTRTNTEAFF
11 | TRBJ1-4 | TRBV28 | CASSLGGKLFF
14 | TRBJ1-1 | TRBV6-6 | CASSGSVVGTEAFF
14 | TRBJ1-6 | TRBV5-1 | CASGQGNNNSPLHF
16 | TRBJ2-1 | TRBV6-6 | CASSREGTSGNNEQFF
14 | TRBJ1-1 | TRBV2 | CASSEGKRRTEAFF
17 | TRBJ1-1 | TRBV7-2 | CASSLARLGVLNTEAFF
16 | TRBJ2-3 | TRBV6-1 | CASSEVDRPGGDTQYF
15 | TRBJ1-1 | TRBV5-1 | CASSYIDRVNTEAFF
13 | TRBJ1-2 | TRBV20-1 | CSARGTFNYGYTF
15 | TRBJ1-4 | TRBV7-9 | CASSPGVWTNEKLFF
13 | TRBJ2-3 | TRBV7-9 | CATPPTGADTQYF
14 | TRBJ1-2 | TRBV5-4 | CASSSRLTNYGYTF
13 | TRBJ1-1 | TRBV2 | CASSATGDTEAFF
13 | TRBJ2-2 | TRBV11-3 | CASSLVSTGELFF
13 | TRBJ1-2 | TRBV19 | CASSRTGEYGYTF
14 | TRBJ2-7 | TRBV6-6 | CASRSGTSSYEQYF
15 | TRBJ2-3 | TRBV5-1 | CASSLGDRNTDTQYF
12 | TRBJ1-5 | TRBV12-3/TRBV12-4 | CASSSVRQPQHF
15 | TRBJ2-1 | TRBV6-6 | CATRPHRTRGNEQFF
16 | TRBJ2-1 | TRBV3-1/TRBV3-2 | CASSQDGGYPYNEQFF
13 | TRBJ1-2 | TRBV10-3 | CAISESRREGYTF
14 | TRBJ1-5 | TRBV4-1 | CASSRGQGNQPQHF
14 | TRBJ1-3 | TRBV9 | CASSVAGDGNTIYF
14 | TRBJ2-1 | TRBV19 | CASSTSGQHNEQFF
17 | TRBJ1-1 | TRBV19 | CASSMSSLIRQNTEAFF
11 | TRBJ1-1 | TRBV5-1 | CASSADRVAFF
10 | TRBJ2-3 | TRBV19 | CATSAGVQYF
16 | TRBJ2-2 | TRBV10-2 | CASSEPGRAGTGELFF
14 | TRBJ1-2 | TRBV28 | CASRPTGGIYGYTF
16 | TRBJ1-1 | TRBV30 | CAWRALGGVRDTEAFF
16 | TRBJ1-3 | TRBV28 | CASSLSGPNSGNTIYF
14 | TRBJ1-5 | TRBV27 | CASSLEGTNQPQHF
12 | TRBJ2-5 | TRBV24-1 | CATSDGRGPQYF
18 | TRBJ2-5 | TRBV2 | CASSEVLLGLAGTETQYF
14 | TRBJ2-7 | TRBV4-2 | CASSQGTLSYEQYF
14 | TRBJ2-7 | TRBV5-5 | CASSFGSGAYEQYF
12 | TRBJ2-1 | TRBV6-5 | CASGTEYNEQFF
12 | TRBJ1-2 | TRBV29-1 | CSVPQGGYGYTF
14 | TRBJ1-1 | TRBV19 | CASTLTGYGTEAFF
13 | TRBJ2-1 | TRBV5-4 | CASSLFTPQEQFF
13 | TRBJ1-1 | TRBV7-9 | CASSLDGHTEAFF
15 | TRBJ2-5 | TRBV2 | CASSDPGGIRETQYF
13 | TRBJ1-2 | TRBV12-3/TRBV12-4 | CASSLSRDYGYTF